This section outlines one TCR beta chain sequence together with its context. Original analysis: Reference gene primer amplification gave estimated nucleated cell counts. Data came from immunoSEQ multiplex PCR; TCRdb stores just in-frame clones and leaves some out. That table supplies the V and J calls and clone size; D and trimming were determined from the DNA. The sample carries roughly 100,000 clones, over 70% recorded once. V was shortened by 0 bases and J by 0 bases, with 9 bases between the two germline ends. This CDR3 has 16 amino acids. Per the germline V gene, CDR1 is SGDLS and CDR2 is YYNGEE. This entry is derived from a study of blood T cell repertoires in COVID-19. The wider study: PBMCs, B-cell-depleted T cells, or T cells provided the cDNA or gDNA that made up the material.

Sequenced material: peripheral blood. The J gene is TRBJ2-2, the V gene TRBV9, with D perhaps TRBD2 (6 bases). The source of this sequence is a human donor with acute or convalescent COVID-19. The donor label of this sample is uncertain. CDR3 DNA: TGTGCCAGCAGCGTAGGCGGGGCGGCGAACACCGGGGAGCTGTTTTTT. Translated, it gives CASSVGGAANTGELFF.